This T cell receptor (beta chain) was sequenced for a study of blood T cell repertoires in COVID-19. The CDR3 sequence is 14 residues long. CDR1 is SGHTA and CDR2 is FQGNSA in the germline V gene. Trimming took 4 bases from V and 3 from J; bases not matched to a gene: 3. How the authors handled the data: Estimation of nucleated cell counts relied on the amplification of reference gene primers. Only in-frame clones appear in the TCRdb table, and some are missing; sequencing was by immunoSEQ multiplex PCR. V and J calls and clone size are given by that table; D and trimming were obtained from the DNA. The sample lists approximately 63,000 clones; 80% to 90% were seen once.

The TCR sequence derives from a woman older than 75 with acute or convalescent COVID-19. The source material was peripheral blood. The rearrangement joins TRBV7-2 to TRBJ2-5, with 9 bases fitting TRBD2. The CDR3 spells CASSWTSAEETQYF. In nucleotides, the CDR3 is TGTGCCAGCAGCTGGACTAGCGCCGAAGAGACCCAGTACTTC. Using reference TRBV7-2 and TRBJ2-5 for the parts outside the CDR3, the full variable domain is GAGVSQSPSNKVTEKGKDVELRCDPISGHTALYWYRQSLGQGLEFLIYFQGNSAPDKSGLPSDRFSAERTGGSVSTLTIQRTQQEDSAVYLCASSWTSAEETQYFGPGTRLLVL.